This T cell receptor (beta chain) emerged from a study of cytomegalovirus exposure and HLA in healthy donors. Study background: The use of the same platform for the approximately 130 validation repertoires and the roughly 700 first-cohort repertoires was reported by a later analysis.

About this clone: Its specificity is not known.

General observations from the study: Three of the chains that were CMV-associated were confirmed in vitro to be specific for CMV antigens. There were some public TCRs occurring in many donors, but most TCR sequences were rare. Cytomegalovirus association was assigned to 170 or so TCR beta chains.

Germline CDR1 and CDR2: MNHEY and SMNVEV (reference sequence). V was pared by 6 bases and J by 3 bases, with 4 bases between. The CDR3 extends over 11 amino acids. TCRdb's copy holds only in-frame clones and misses some; the assay was immunoSEQ multiplex PCR. This table has around 130,000 clones, around 92% appearing once. The origin of this receptor is a man aged 30 to 39 in good health and CMV-seronegative. The genes are TRBV27 and TRBJ2-3; D is undetermined. Material for sequencing was PBMCs. In DNA form, the CDR3 reads TGTGCCAGCAGGCTAACAGATACGCAGTATTTT. It yields the protein CASRLTDTQYF.